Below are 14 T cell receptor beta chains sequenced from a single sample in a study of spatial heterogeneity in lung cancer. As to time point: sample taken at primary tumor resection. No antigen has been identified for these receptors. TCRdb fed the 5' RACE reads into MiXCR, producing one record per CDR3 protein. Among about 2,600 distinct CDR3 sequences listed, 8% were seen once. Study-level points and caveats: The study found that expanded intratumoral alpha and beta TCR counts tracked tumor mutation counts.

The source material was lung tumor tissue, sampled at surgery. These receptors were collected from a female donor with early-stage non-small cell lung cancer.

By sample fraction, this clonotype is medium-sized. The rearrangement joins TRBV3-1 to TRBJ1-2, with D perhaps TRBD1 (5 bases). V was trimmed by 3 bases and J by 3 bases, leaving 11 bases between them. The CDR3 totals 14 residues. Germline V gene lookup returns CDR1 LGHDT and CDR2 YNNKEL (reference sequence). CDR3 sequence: CASSHFRDYYGYTF. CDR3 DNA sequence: TGTGCCAGCAGCCATTTTAGGGACTACTATGGCTACACCTTC.

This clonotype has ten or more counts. The CDR3 coding sequence is TGCGCCAGCAGCTTGATAGGCTCCACAGATACGCAGTATTTT. Its translation is CASSLIGSTDTQYF. This chain joins TRBV5-1 and TRBJ2-3; D uncertain. V dropped 1 base and J dropped 2 bases, with 8 bases sitting between them. Germline CDR1 reads SGHRS; CDR2 reads YFSETQ. This CDR3 has 14 amino acids.

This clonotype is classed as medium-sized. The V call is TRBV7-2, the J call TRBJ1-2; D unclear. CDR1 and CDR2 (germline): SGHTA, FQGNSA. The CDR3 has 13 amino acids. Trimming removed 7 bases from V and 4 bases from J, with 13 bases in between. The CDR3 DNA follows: TGTGCCAGCACCATCCAGGACTCCTATGGCTACACCTTC. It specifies CASTIQDSYGYTF.

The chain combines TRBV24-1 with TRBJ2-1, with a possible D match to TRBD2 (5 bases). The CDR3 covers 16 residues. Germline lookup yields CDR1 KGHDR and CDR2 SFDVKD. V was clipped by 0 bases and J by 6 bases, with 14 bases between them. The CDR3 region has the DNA TGTGCCACCAGTGATTTGGGCAGGATGACTATCAATGAGCAGTTCTTC. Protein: CATSDLGRMTINEQFF.

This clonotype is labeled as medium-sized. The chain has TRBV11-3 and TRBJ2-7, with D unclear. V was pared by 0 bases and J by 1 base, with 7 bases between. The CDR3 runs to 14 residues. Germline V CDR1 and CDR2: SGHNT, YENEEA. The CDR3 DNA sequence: TGTGCCAGCAGCTTAGACGACGGGTCCTACGAGCAGTACGTC. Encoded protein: CASSLDDGSYEQYV.

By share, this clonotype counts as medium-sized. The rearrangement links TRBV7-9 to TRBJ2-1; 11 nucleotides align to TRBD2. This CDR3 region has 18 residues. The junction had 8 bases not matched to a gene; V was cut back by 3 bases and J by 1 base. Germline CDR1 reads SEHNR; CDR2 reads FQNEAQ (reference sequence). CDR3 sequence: CASSFPVIAGGSYNEQFF. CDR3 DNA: TGTGCCAGCAGCTTCCCTGTAATAGCGGGAGGGTCCTACAATGAGCAGTTCTTC.

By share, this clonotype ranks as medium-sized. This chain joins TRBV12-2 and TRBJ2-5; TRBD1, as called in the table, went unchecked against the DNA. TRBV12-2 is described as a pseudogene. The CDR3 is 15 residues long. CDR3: CASRYSQGSEETQYF. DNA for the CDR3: TGTGCAAGTCGCTACTCACAGGGGAGTGAGGAGACCCAGTACTTC.

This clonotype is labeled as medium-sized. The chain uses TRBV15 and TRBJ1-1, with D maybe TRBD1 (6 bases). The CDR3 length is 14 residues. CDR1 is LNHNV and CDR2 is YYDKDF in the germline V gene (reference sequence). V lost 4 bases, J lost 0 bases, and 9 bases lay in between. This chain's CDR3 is CATSKGHMNTEAFF. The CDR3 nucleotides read TGTGCCACCAGCAAGGGACACATGAACACTGAAGCTTTCTTT.

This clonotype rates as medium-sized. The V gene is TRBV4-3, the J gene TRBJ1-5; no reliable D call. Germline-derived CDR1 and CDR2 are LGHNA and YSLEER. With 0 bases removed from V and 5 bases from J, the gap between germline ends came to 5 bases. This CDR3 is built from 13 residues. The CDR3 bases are TGCGCCAGCAGCCAAGATAGGGATCAGCCCCAGCATTTT. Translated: CASSQDRDQPQHF.

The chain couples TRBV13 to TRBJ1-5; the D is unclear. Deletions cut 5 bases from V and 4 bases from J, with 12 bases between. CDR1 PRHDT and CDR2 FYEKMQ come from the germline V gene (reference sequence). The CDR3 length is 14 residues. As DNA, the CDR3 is TGTGCCAGCAGCCGGCAAGGGTCTAATCAGCCCCAGCATTTT. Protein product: CASSRQGSNQPQHF.

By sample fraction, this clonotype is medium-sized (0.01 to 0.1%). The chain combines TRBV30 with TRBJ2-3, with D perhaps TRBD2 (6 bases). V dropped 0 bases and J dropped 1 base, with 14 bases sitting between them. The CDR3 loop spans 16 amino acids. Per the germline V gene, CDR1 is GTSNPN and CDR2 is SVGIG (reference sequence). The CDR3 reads CAWSVFTGAGTDTQYF. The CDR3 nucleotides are TGTGCCTGGAGTGTATTTACGGGAGCGGGCACAGATACGCAGTATTTT.

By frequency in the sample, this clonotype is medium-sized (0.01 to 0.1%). The CDR3 spells CASSPRSSTDTQYF. CDR3 coding DNA: TGTGCCAGCAGCCCTAGGTCTAGCACAGATACGCAGTATTTT. The rearrangement links TRBV7-3 to TRBJ2-3; D gene ambiguous. Trimming stripped 5 bases from V and 0 bases from J, with 9 bases between. The germline gives CDR1 SGHTA, CDR2 FQGTGA. CDR3 length: 14 residues.

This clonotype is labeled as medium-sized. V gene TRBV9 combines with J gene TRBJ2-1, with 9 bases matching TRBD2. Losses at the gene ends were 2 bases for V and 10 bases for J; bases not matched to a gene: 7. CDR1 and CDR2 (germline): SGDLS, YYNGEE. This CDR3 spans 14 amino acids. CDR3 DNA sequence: TGTGCCAGCAGCGTTGTTTCTAGCGGGAACGAGCAGTTCTTC. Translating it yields CASSVVSSGNEQFF.

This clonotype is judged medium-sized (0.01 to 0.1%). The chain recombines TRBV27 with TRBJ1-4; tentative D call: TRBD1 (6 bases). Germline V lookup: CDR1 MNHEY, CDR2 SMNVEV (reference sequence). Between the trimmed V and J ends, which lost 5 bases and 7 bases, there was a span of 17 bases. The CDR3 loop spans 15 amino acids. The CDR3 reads CASSAQQGGFEKLFF. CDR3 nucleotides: TGTGCCAGCAGTGCCCAACAGGGCGGGTTTGAAAAACTGTTTTTT.